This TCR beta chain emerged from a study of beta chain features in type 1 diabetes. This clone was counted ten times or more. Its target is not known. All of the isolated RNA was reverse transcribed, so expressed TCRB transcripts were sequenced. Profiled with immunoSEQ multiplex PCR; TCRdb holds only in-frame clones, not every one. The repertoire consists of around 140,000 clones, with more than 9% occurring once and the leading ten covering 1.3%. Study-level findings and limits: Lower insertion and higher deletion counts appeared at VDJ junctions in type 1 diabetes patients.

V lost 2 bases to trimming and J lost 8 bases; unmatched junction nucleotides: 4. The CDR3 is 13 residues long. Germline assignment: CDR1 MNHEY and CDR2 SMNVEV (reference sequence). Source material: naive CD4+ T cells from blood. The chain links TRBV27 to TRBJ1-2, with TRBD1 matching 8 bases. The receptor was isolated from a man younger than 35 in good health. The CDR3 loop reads CASSLGQGIGYTF. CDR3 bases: TGTGCCAGCAGTTTAGGACAGGGCATAGGCTACACCTTC.